These T cell receptor beta chains were read from a single sample in a study of blood T cell repertoires in COVID-19. Produced via immunoSEQ multiplex PCR; TCRdb's table is partial and in-frame only. Among 300,000 to 400,000 clones listed, 88% were seen once. Sequenced material: peripheral blood. All receptors derive from a woman aged 25 to 39 with COVID-19, enrolled during active disease. Each CDR3 is given with its conserved first and last residue. The D gene is left open where the match is weak. Size is omitted from some rows. Given values are once, few, many or a class for expanded clones.

V gene: TRBV6-5; J gene: TRBJ1-2; D gene: TRBD1; clone size: few; CDR3 DNA: TGTGCCAGCAGTTACCCAGGGGGCAATGGCTACACCTTC; CDR3 protein: CASSYPGGNGYTF
V gene: TRBV19; J gene: TRBJ1-5; D gene: TRBD1; clone size: many; CDR3 DNA: TGTGCCAGTAGTCCCGGGGACAGGGGGACCAATCAGCCCCAGCATTTT; CDR3 protein: CASSPGDRGTNQPQHF
V gene: TRBV6-2/TRBV6-3; J gene: TRBJ1-4; D gene: TRBD1; clone size: -; CDR3 DNA: TGTGCCAGCAGCTCGAGGGGACAGGGGACCGAGGTTGAAAAACTGTTTTTT; CDR3 protein: CASSSRGQGTEVEKLFF
V gene: TRBV28; J gene: TRBJ1-6; D gene: -; clone size: -; CDR3 DNA: TGTGCCACCGAGGGTCCCTATAATTCACCCCTCCACTTT; CDR3 protein: CATEGPYNSPLHF
V gene: TRBV7-2; J gene: TRBJ1-5; D gene: -; clone size: -; CDR3 DNA: TGTGCCAGCAGCCAGGGGCAGCAAAATCAGCCCCAGCATTTT; CDR3 protein: CASSQGQQNQPQHF
V gene: TRBV19; J gene: TRBJ2-3; D gene: TRBD2; clone size: few; CDR3 DNA: TGTGCCAGTAGTATACTAGCGGGGGGGTCTAGCACAGATACGCAGTATTTT; CDR3 protein: CASSILAGGSSTDTQYF
V gene: TRBV2; J gene: TRBJ1-3; D gene: -; clone size: -; CDR3 DNA: TGTGCCAGCAGTTTAGTATACTCTGGAAACACCATATATTTT; CDR3 protein: CASSLVYSGNTIYF
V gene: TRBV15; J gene: TRBJ2-5; D gene: -; clone size: -; CDR3 DNA: TGTGCCACGAGTCCGGGCAGGGCCGGGGAGACCCAGTACTTC; CDR3 protein: CATSPGRAGETQYF
V gene: TRBV11-2; J gene: TRBJ2-1; D gene: -; clone size: -; CDR3 DNA: TGTGCCAGCAGCTTAGGTAGCGGCTCCTACAATGAGCAGTTCTTC; CDR3 protein: CASSLGSGSYNEQFF
V gene: TRBV7-9; J gene: TRBJ2-5; D gene: -; clone size: -; CDR3 DNA: TGTGCCAGCAGCTTAGGATCCGGGAAAGAGACCCAGTACTTC; CDR3 protein: CASSLGSGKETQYF
V gene: TRBV21-1; J gene: TRBJ1-1; D gene: -; clone size: -; CDR3 DNA: TGTGCCACCGATTCAGGGAACACTGAAGCTTTCTTT; CDR3 protein: CATDSGNTEAFF
V gene: TRBV28; J gene: TRBJ2-2; D gene: -; clone size: -; CDR3 DNA: TGTGCCAGCAGTTTACGGGACACCGGGGAGCTGTTTTTT; CDR3 protein: CASSLRDTGELFF
V gene: TRBV6-5; J gene: TRBJ1-6; D gene: -; clone size: -; CDR3 DNA: TGTGCCAGCAGCGAGCTCCCCGTACCCCTCCACTTT; CDR3 protein: CASSELPVPLHF
V gene: TRBV2; J gene: TRBJ2-3; D gene: -; clone size: -; CDR3 DNA: TGTGCCACGGGGGGCGGGCTTGGCACAGATACGCAGTATTTT; CDR3 protein: CATGGGLGTDTQYF
V gene: TRBV5-6; J gene: TRBJ1-2; D gene: TRBD1; clone size: -; CDR3 DNA: TGTGCCAGCAGCCCGGCCGGGACAGGGAAGGCTGGCTACACCTTC; CDR3 protein: CASSPAGTGKAGYTF
V gene: TRBV3-1/TRBV3-2; J gene: TRBJ2-3; D gene: TRBD2; clone size: -; CDR3 DNA: TGTGCCAGCAGCCAAGGACTAGCGGGGGAAGGCACAGATACGCAGTATTTT; CDR3 protein: CASSQGLAGEGTDTQYF
V gene: TRBV19; J gene: TRBJ2-7; D gene: TRBD2; clone size: -; CDR3 DNA: TGTGCCAGTAGTCCCCCCTCTAGCGGGGGGCCCTACGAGCAGTACTTC; CDR3 protein: CASSPPSSGGPYEQYF
V gene: TRBV2; J gene: TRBJ1-5; D gene: -; clone size: -; CDR3 DNA: TGTGCCAGCAGTGAAACACGTCAGCCCCAGCATTTT; CDR3 protein: CASSETRQPQHF
V gene: TRBV27; J gene: TRBJ1-5; D gene: -; clone size: -; CDR3 DNA: TGTGCCAGCAGTTGGAGAGGCAATCAGCCCCAGCATTTT; CDR3 protein: CASSWRGNQPQHF
V gene: TRBV7-9; J gene: TRBJ2-2; D gene: -; clone size: -; CDR3 DNA: TGTGCCAGCCGTAGTTACCCCACCGGGGAGCTGTTTTTT; CDR3 protein: CASRSYPTGELFF
V gene: TRBV10-3; J gene: TRBJ1-4; D gene: -; clone size: -; CDR3 DNA: TGTGCCATCAGCGCCTCGGGATCGTTGAGGGAAAAACTGTTTTTT; CDR3 protein: CAISASGSLREKLFF
V gene: TRBV5-4; J gene: TRBJ2-3; D gene: TRBD2; clone size: -; CDR3 DNA: TGTGCCAGCAGCGAAAGGACTAGCGGGGGGAATACGCAGTATTTT; CDR3 protein: CASSERTSGGNTQYF
V gene: TRBV11-3; J gene: TRBJ2-2; D gene: -; clone size: -; CDR3 DNA: TGTGCCAGCAGATATAGGGGGAGTGATACCGGGGAGCTGTTTTTT; CDR3 protein: CASRYRGSDTGELFF
V gene: TRBV11-2; J gene: TRBJ1-5; D gene: TRBD1; clone size: once; CDR3 DNA: TGTGCCAGCAGCCCCGCGGGCGACAGGGTCGGGCAGCCCCAGCATTTT; CDR3 protein: CASSPAGDRVGQPQHF
V gene: TRBV18; J gene: TRBJ1-1; D gene: -; clone size: -; CDR3 DNA: TGTGCCAGCTCCCCGGGGTTGGGGAACACTGAAGCTTTCTTT; CDR3 protein: CASSPGLGNTEAFF
V gene: TRBV11-2; J gene: TRBJ1-3; D gene: -; clone size: -; CDR3 DNA: TGTGCCAGCAGCTCCCCGCCGGGTGTCTCTGGAAACACCATATATTTT; CDR3 protein: CASSSPPGVSGNTIYF
V gene: TRBV9; J gene: TRBJ1-4; D gene: TRBD1; clone size: -; CDR3 DNA: TGTGCCAGCAGCGTAGGAACAGGGGGCGGTGAAAAACTGTTTTTT; CDR3 protein: CASSVGTGGGEKLFF
V gene: TRBV27; J gene: TRBJ1-2; D gene: TRBD1; clone size: -; CDR3 DNA: TGTGCCAGCAGTTCCAGGGGGCTCGGCTACACCTTC; CDR3 protein: CASSSRGLGYTF
V gene: TRBV4-1; J gene: TRBJ1-2; D gene: TRBD1; clone size: -; CDR3 DNA: TGCGCCAGCAGCCAAAGGGCTAGGGGGCAGTATGGCTACACCTTC; CDR3 protein: CASSQRARGQYGYTF
V gene: TRBV4-1; J gene: TRBJ2-5; D gene: TRBD2; clone size: -; CDR3 DNA: TGCGCCAGCAGCCAAGCTGCCGGGGGGTCATGGGAGACCCAGTACTTC; CDR3 protein: CASSQAAGGSWETQYF
V gene: TRBV18; J gene: TRBJ1-3; D gene: TRBD1; clone size: -; CDR3 DNA: TGTGCCAGCTCACCCTACCGACAGGGGGCTATCTCTGGAAACACCATATATTTT; CDR3 protein: CASSPYRQGAISGNTIYF
V gene: TRBV7-3; J gene: TRBJ2-1; D gene: TRBD2; clone size: -; CDR3 DNA: TGTGCCAGCAGCTTAAGGCCGGGGGGGCAGGATGAGCAGTTCTTC; CDR3 protein: CASSLRPGGQDEQFF
V gene: TRBV9; J gene: TRBJ2-5; D gene: TRBD2; clone size: -; CDR3 DNA: TGTGCCAGCAGCGTAGCAGGGACGGGGGGTCCACAAGAGACCCAGTACTTC; CDR3 protein: CASSVAGTGGPQETQYF
V gene: TRBV18; J gene: TRBJ1-6; D gene: TRBD1; clone size: -; CDR3 DNA: TGTGCCACCTGCGGGGACAGGGATTCACCCCTCCACTTT; CDR3 protein: CATCGDRDSPLHF
V gene: TRBV4-2; J gene: TRBJ2-7; D gene: TRBD2; clone size: -; CDR3 DNA: TGTGCCAGCAGCCAACCGGGAGGGGCCTACGAGCAGTACTTC; CDR3 protein: CASSQPGGAYEQYF
V gene: TRBV6-5; J gene: TRBJ1-6; D gene: -; clone size: -; CDR3 DNA: TGTGCCAGCAGCAAAACAACAGGGATTGGATCACCCCTCCACTTT; CDR3 protein: CASSKTTGIGSPLHF
V gene: TRBV5-1; J gene: TRBJ2-2; D gene: TRBD1; clone size: -; CDR3 DNA: TGCGCCAGCGGGACAGGGTCGAACACCGGGGAGCTGTTTTTT; CDR3 protein: CASGTGSNTGELFF
V gene: TRBV18; J gene: TRBJ2-7; D gene: -; clone size: -; CDR3 DNA: TGTGCCAGCTCACCGGGAGGCTTTCGAACGGGGGACGAGCAGTACTTC; CDR3 protein: CASSPGGFRTGDEQYF
V gene: TRBV4-1; J gene: TRBJ1-1; D gene: -; clone size: -; CDR3 DNA: TGCGCCAGCAGCCAAGTTAGGGGCACTGAAGCTTTCTTT; CDR3 protein: CASSQVRGTEAFF
V gene: TRBV28; J gene: TRBJ1-3; D gene: -; clone size: -; CDR3 DNA: TGTGCCAGCAGTTTCCCCCCCGGGGGAAATGGAAACACCATATATTTT; CDR3 protein: CASSFPPGGNGNTIYF
V gene: TRBV11-3; J gene: TRBJ1-1; D gene: -; clone size: -; CDR3 DNA: TGTGCCAGCAGCTTAGTGACGGTGGGCGCTGAAGCTTTCTTT; CDR3 protein: CASSLVTVGAEAFF
V gene: TRBV28; J gene: TRBJ1-5; D gene: -; clone size: -; CDR3 DNA: TGTGCCAGCAGTTTCCCTAATGGGAGGGGGTTTGGCAATCAGCCCCAGCATTTT; CDR3 protein: CASSFPNGRGFGNQPQHF
V gene: TRBV24-1; J gene: TRBJ1-1; D gene: -; clone size: -; CDR3 DNA: TGTGCCACCAGTGTCGGTAACACTGAAGCTTTCTTT; CDR3 protein: CATSVGNTEAFF
V gene: TRBV5-8; J gene: TRBJ2-3; D gene: TRBD1; clone size: -; CDR3 DNA: TGTGCCAGCAGCTTGGGGGACAGGGGGTCCCCCACAGATACGCAGTATTTT; CDR3 protein: CASSLGDRGSPTDTQYF
V gene: TRBV4-3; J gene: TRBJ1-6; D gene: TRBD1; clone size: -; CDR3 DNA: TGCGCCAGCAGCCAAGCACGACAGGGGACGAAGAGTTCACCCCTCCACTTT; CDR3 protein: CASSQARQGTKSSPLHF
V gene: TRBV6-1; J gene: TRBJ1-4; D gene: -; clone size: -; CDR3 DNA: TGTGCCAGCAGTGAAGTGCCAGAGCGGGGTGAAAAACTGTTTTTT; CDR3 protein: CASSEVPERGEKLFF
V gene: TRBV5-4; J gene: TRBJ1-2; D gene: -; clone size: few; CDR3 DNA: TGTGCCAGCACCGAACAACAGGGTATTGCGGGCTATGGCTACACCTTC; CDR3 protein: CASTEQQGIAGYGYTF
V gene: TRBV7-2; J gene: TRBJ1-1; D gene: -; clone size: -; CDR3 DNA: TGTGCCAGCAGCCAGACTTCAGGGGTCACTGAAGCTTTCTTT; CDR3 protein: CASSQTSGVTEAFF
V gene: TRBV6-2/TRBV6-3; J gene: TRBJ2-1; D gene: -; clone size: -; CDR3 DNA: TGTGCCAGCAGTTACTCACTAACTGAGCAGTTCTTC; CDR3 protein: CASSYSLTEQFF
V gene: TRBV19; J gene: TRBJ1-6; D gene: -; clone size: -; CDR3 DNA: TGTGCCAGTAGGATACAGGGTTATTCACCCCTCCACTTT; CDR3 protein: CASRIQGYSPLHF
V gene: TRBV5-1; J gene: TRBJ1-5; D gene: -; clone size: once; CDR3 DNA: TGCGCCAGCAGCCTAGAGGGTAGGGGCAATCAGCCCCAGCATTTT; CDR3 protein: CASSLEGRGNQPQHF
V gene: TRBV2; J gene: TRBJ2-3; D gene: -; clone size: -; CDR3 DNA: TGTGCCAGCAGTTTGAGGAGTTACACAGATACGCAGTATTTT; CDR3 protein: CASSLRSYTDTQYF
V gene: TRBV2; J gene: TRBJ2-7; D gene: -; clone size: -; CDR3 DNA: TGTGCCAGCAGCTCCCTTCCCAGTCACTACGAGCAGTACTTC; CDR3 protein: CASSSLPSHYEQYF
V gene: TRBV7-3; J gene: TRBJ1-1; D gene: -; clone size: -; CDR3 DNA: TGTGCCAGCAGCCCCGGGGTCGGCACTGAAGCTTTCTTT; CDR3 protein: CASSPGVGTEAFF
V gene: TRBV10-3; J gene: TRBJ1-5; D gene: -; clone size: -; CDR3 DNA: TGTGCCATCAGTGAGGGTATAGAGCCCCAGCATTTT; CDR3 protein: CAISEGIEPQHF
V gene: TRBV2; J gene: TRBJ1-5; D gene: TRBD1; clone size: -; CDR3 DNA: TGTGCCAGCAGGGGACAGGGAGTTAGCAATCAGCCCCAGCATTTT; CDR3 protein: CASRGQGVSNQPQHF
V gene: TRBV4-1; J gene: TRBJ2-3; D gene: -; clone size: -; CDR3 DNA: TGCGCCAGCGGACAGTTTGGCACAGATACGCAGTATTTT; CDR3 protein: CASGQFGTDTQYF